This TCR beta chain derives from a study of CD8 T cells in Susac syndrome. Germline CDR1 and CDR2: SGDLS and YYNGEE. The CDR3 totals 18 residues. V lost 4 bases and J 0 bases, leaving 22 bases between the germline ends. After extraction with the RNeasy kit, 0.5 to 1 ug of the RNA was reverse transcribed using random hexamers. TCRdb independently ran MiXCR on the immunoSEQ multiplex PCR reads; one entry per CDR3 protein. The sample has a few hundred thousand distinct CDR3 sequences, around 90% seen once. Negative magnetic isolation gave CD8+ and CD4+ cells; FACS enriched CD8+ TEMRA. The source of this sequence is a human donor with multiple sclerosis. V is TRBV9 and J is TRBJ1-2; D gene ambiguous. Input material: CD8+ T cells from PBMCs. In DNA form, the CDR3 reads TGTGCCAGCAGCAGAGTATTAGGACGTCCCCAAGCTAACTATGGCTACACCTTC. The encoded protein is CASSRVLGRPQANYGYTF.